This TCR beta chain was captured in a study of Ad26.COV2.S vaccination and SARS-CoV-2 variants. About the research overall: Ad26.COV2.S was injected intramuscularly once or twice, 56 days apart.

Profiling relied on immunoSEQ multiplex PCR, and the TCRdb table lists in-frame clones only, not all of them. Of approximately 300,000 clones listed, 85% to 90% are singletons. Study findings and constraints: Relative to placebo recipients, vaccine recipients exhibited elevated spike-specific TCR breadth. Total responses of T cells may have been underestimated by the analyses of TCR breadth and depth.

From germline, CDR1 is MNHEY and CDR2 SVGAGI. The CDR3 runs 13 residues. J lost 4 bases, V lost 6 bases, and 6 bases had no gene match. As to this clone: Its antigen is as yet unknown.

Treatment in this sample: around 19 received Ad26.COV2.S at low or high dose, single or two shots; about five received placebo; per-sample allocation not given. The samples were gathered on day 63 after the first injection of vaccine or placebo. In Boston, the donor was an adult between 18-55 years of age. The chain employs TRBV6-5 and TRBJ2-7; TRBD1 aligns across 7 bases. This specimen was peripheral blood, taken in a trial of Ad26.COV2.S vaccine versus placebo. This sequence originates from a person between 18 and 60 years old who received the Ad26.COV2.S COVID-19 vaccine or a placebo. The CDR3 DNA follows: TGTGCCAGCAGGCCGACAGGGCGGTACGAGCAGTACTTC. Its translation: CASRPTGRYEQYF.